This T cell receptor (beta chain) appears in the sequencing data of a study of cytomegalovirus exposure and HLA in healthy donors. Study conclusions and caveats: Analysis was performed later, and it showed HLA-associated TCR beta chains to be more clonally expanded than equally common others.

A word on this clone: Its antigen is unidentified.

The study ran its PCR with 60 Vbeta and 13 Jbeta primers. The method was immunoSEQ multiplex PCR; TCRdb's version includes in-frame clones alone and lacks a portion of them. The sample comprises around 75,000 clones, around 78% of which are singletons, and under 4% rests with the top ten. The germline V gene encodes CDR1 SGDLS and CDR2 YYNGEE. This CDR3 has 15 amino acids. Trimming took 0 bases from V and 11 from J, leaving 17 bases between them. This TCR was recovered from a man aged 35 to 55 in good health and CMV-seronegative. Sequencing was performed on PBMCs. The V call is TRBV9, the J call TRBJ1-4, with unresolved D. CDR3 residues: CASSVEPNVQAKLFF. The CDR3 nucleotides read TGTGCCAGCAGCGTAGAGCCCAACGTTCAAGCGAAACTGTTTTTT.